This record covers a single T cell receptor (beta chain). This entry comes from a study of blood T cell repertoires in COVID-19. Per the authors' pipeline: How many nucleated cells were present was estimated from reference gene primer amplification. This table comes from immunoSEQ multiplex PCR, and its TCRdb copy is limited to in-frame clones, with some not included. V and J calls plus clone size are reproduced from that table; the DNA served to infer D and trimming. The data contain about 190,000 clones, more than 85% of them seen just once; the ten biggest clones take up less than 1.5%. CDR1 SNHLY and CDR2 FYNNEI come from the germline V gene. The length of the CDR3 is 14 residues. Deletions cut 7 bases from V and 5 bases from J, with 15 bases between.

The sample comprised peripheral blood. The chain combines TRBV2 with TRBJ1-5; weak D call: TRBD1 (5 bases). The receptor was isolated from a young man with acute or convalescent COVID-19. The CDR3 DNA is TGTGCCAGCACCGAGGCGGGGGGAGATCAGCCCCAGCATTTT. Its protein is CASTEAGGDQPQHF.